This TCR beta chain was sequenced for a study of cytomegalovirus exposure and HLA in healthy donors (dated 2017 in TCRdb). With regard to the full study: According to an earlier analysis of a few hundred of the donors, about 190 million T cells yielded over 90 million unique TCR beta sequences and approximately 300 Gb of sequence data. An early release covering roughly 640 HLA-typed donors comprised 250 to 350 gigabases of sequencing data and 65 million to 100 million unique TCR sequences. Among the approximately 420 genotyped donors, approximately 82% belonged to the genetic ancestry cluster associated with self-reported Caucasian donors. The study aimed to test whether signatures of past pathogen exposure could be identified by cataloging public T cell receptors. Using immunosequencing, the study profiled T cell repertoires from 500 to 800 subjects and related those repertoires to cytomegalovirus serostatus. Besides the first cohort of 666 subjects, a separate validation cohort made up of roughly 130 different subjects was used. To predict cytomegalovirus infection status, the study brought together high-throughput TCR immunosequencing, statistical association of individual TCRs with disease status, and machine learning. To study patterns of TCR occurrence, a later analysis re-analyzed previously published TCR beta repertoires from 550 to 800 donors and added high-resolution HLA genotyping. The later analysis used no new phenotypic data to find candidate immune exposures, relying instead on TCR beta sequences and their occurrence across donors. An earlier analysis of approximately 640 of the donors applied high-throughput TCR beta sequencing to assess whether each TCR beta V gene segment acted as functional or pseudogenic. Donor age, sex, ethnicity and CMV serostatus were compiled together with the repertoire data. A later genetic analysis used genome-wide SNP genotypes for about 65% of the 666 donors, treating that subset as a discovery cohort. Every repertoire in the discovery cohort had been generated on one and the same sequencing platform. Both class I and class II loci were covered by HLA typing, at four-digit resolution. Typing coverage differed by locus: A, B, C, DRB1 and DQB1 were typed in roughly 620-640 donors, DQA1 in 522, DPA1 in around 610, and DPB1 in 472. About five DR-DQ haplotypes were treated as single units for association and clustering because of strong linkage in the cohort. Among about 410 genotyped donors of the cohort, an average of approximately 240,000 unique TCR beta nucleotide sequences was sequenced per donor, of which approximately 19% were non-productive.

General conclusions and limits of the study: In both the original and validation cohorts, the classifier was reported to diagnose cytomegalovirus status with high specificity and sensitivity. Roughly uniform sequencing depth across donors was assumed in presence/absence analyses, although this assumption may not hold. When HLA alleles, especially DR and DQ, strongly co-occurred, attributing TCR associations to individual alleles was difficult. Across donors, most TCR sequences were observed very rarely, whereas some public TCRs were present in many individuals. Linkage disequilibrium might explain the correlated functional status among segregating V segments, but an unknown experimental factor could not be excluded. In vitro tests confirmed that a few of the cytomegalovirus-associated TCR beta chains recognize cytomegalovirus antigens. In a later genetic analysis, a missense DCLRE1C variant was associated with V-gene and J-gene trimming of TCR beta chains, and the association was replicated in an independent cohort. According to a later genetic analysis, donors in an Asian-associated ancestry cluster had fewer N-insertions in productive TCRs than the approximately 650-donor mean. A later analysis associated about 17,000 TCR beta sequences with specific HLA alleles at a false discovery rate of 0.05. Because counts were too low, seventeen rarely observed V segments, including chromosome 9 orphons, were left out of the earlier analysis of 587 of the donors. The study listed approximately 160 TCR beta chains as associated with cytomegalovirus. In this cohort, only TCR beta chains were sequenced, and detectable features were limited by the absence of alpha or paired-chain data. According to a later analysis, most CMV-associated TCR beta chains appeared to be HLA-restricted, and the HLA associations seemed to be driven largely by CMV exposure. A later analysis reported that several top co-occurrence clusters appeared linked to parvovirus B19, influenza, CMV and Epstein-Barr virus. An earlier analysis of some 560 of the donors showed that most TCR beta V segments appeared in productive rearrangements either about 90% or about 30% of the time, which broadly matched IMGT annotations. A group of highly shared sequence variants was considered likely to be a technical artifact of the sequencing pipeline. For the cohort, immune exposure information was limited to CMV serostatus. In a later analysis, HLA-associated TCR beta chains showed more clonal expansion and lower generation probabilities than non-associated chains that were equally common. Some IMGT-functional V segments, including TRBV6-2 and TRBV6-3, could not be told apart with the 87-base-pair reads, so those segments were excluded. HLA typing was unavailable for some donors at each locus, so association tests used only the typed subset. In a later analysis, the rate of TCR association differed among HLA loci, with DRB1 alleles having the most associated TCRs and HLA-C alleles having the fewest. A further reported finding was that TCR beta sequences accurately predicted the HLA-A and HLA-B alleles for most subjects in the first cohort. The authors suggested that the approach could potentially be extended to other disease states and immunological phenotypes.

For this clone: This receptor's antigen is unknown. Base qualities are not provided; no much larger clone lies one nucleotide away.

Libraries came from the immunoSEQ multiplex PCR assay. A mixture of 60 forward primers for TCR Vbeta segments and 13 reverse primers for TCR Jbeta segments was used in the multiplex PCR. The CDR3 region of rearranged TCR beta genes was amplified from genomic DNA with a multiplex PCR assay. The Illumina HiSeq System was used to sequence the amplified TCR beta libraries as 87-base-pair reads. Turning to the authors' computational methods: In a later analysis, tens of millions of unique TCR beta chains were counted across the 690 or so repertoires, and about 9.9 million of these chains were shared by at least two donors. Raw reads were error-corrected and collapsed into unique sequences with a nearest-neighbor algorithm that merged closely related sequences to remove PCR and sequencing errors. V, D and J gene segments were assigned by aligning CDR3 sequences to IMGT reference sequences. For a sequence to be retained, a match of at least six nucleotides was required to both a V gene segment and a J gene segment. A rearrangement counted as productive if the CDR3 had no stop codons and remained in frame with V and J, and every other rearrangement counted as non-productive. Following IMGT convention, CDR3 was defined as the stretch from the second conserved V-encoded cysteine to the conserved J-encoded phenylalanine. Sequences without an unambiguous match to a single V gene segment were excluded from the earlier analysis of 500 to 700 of the donors. An earlier analysis of 550 to 650 of the donors classified V segments as functional when productive rearrangements were above 56.7% and as segregating when the standard deviation between donors was above 5%. A statistical classification framework was built for diagnosing cytomegalovirus status from the catalog of TCR beta chain sequences. In a later analysis, TCR nucleotide sequences were compared against IMGT/GENE-DB human TR gene sequences so that V and J genes could be assigned. In a later analysis, CDR3 sequences and most-parsimonious VDJ recombination scenarios were assigned using the TCRdist pipeline. A later analysis defined each TCR beta chain by its CDR3 amino acid sequence plus V-gene family, and excluded reads lacking a unique V-gene family. In a later analysis, 450 to 600 highly shared, low-generation-probability nucleotide sequences were removed to address suspected cross-contamination and a sequencing artifact. In a later analysis, a clonal expansion index for each public chain was calculated from normalized within-repertoire ranks of inferred template counts. In a later analysis, generation probabilities were computed with a VDJ recombination model fitted to out-of-frame rearrangements, and the resulting probabilities were checked against IGoR. In a later analysis, hypergeometric tests were used to score TCR-TCR, TCR-HLA and TCR-CMV co-occurrence, with a repertoire-size bias correction applied to TCR pairs. In a later analysis, false discovery rates were estimated by permuting HLA or CMV assignments 20 times. In a later analysis, co-occurring TCRs were grouped using DBSCAN, and TCRdist sequence similarity was added for clustering within HLA-allele-positive subsets. Co-occurrence clustering excluded repertoires with fewer than 30,000 or more than 120,000 public chains, plus five with anomalous nucleotide sharing. TCRdb took over this immuneACCESS table, retaining in-frame rearrangements with V and J assigned. Such tables are incomplete; in checked studies, under half of the missing clones stem from an unresolved V gene, and the remainder is unexplained. D and trimming come from the DNA, and the V and J calls and clone size come from that table. Counted in this sample were 150,000 to 200,000 clones; around 87% of them appeared once. Of the sample, around 1.5% is held by the ten largest clones.

Sequences MNHNS (CDR1) and SASEGT (CDR2) are obtained from the germline V gene. The germline ends are 12 bases apart after V is trimmed by 7 bases and J by 6 bases. The CDR3, from cysteine to phenylalanine, totals 13 residues. Here the CDR3 DNA is all that survives: 39 bases in frame from base 1. The cohort was made up of several hundred healthy bone marrow donors. At the time of sampling, all cohort members were nominally healthy, though unrecorded immune exposures were likely present. The donor tested CMV seronegative, placing the donor among the roughly 350 seronegative members of the cohort. A peripheral blood sample was collected from each donor, and TCR beta sequencing was performed on peripheral blood mononuclear cells. Genomic DNA was extracted from the blood cell samples with the Qiagen DNeasy Blood Extraction Kit.

The sequence was collected from a woman between 18 and 30 years old in good health and CMV-seronegative. The chain uses TRBV6-1 and TRBJ1-4; matching of 6 bases hints at TRBD1 as the D gene. The sample comprised PBMCs. The CDR3 region has the sequence CASKRRQDEKLFF. The bases read TGTGCCAGCAAAAGGAGACAGGATGAAAAACTGTTTTTT.